This record concerns one T cell receptor beta chain sequence. No antigen is known for it. Trimming removed 0 bases at V and 4 bases at J, with 15 bases between. The germline V gene has CDR1 MGHRA and CDR2 YSYEKL. The CDR3 contains 16 residues. This sample is drawn from a study of cytomegalovirus exposure and HLA in healthy donors. Across the whole study: A prior study identified 90 million to 120 million unique TCR beta sequences from about 179 million T cells. Within an early data release were tens of millions of unique TCRs drawn from HLA-typed donors.

The PCR was carried out with 60 Vbeta primers and 13 Jbeta primers. The assay was immunoSEQ multiplex PCR, and TCRdb's table has in-frame clones only and misses some. The table records 90,000 to 130,000 clones, about 79% of them present only once. General observations from the study: A later analysis found common viral pathogens apparently linked to several of the most significant clusters.

This sequence originates from a woman aged 18-35 years in good health and CMV-seropositive. Sequenced input: PBMCs. V and J are TRBV4-1 and TRBJ2-5, with D tentatively TRBD1 (5 bases). The CDR3 sequence: CASSQEGEGRRETQYF. CDR3 nucleotides: TGCGCCAGCAGCCAAGAAGGGGAAGGGCGGAGAGAGACCCAGTACTTC.